The 17 T cell receptor beta chains below were found in one sample sequenced in a study of blood T cell repertoires in COVID-19. The table came from immunoSEQ multiplex PCR; TCRdb's copy has only in-frame clones and leaves some out. The table lists tens of thousands of clones, around 68% of them singletons. Sequencing was carried out using peripheral blood. These receptor sequences come from a woman between 65 and 79 years old with acute or convalescent COVID-19.

The chain combines TRBV29-1 with TRBJ1-2; perhaps TRBD1 as D (6 bases). V was trimmed by 5 bases and J by 2 bases, leaving 21 bases between them. Germline-derived CDR1 and CDR2 are SQVTM and ANQGSEA. CDR3 length: 16 amino acids. The CDR3 DNA follows: TGCAGCGTTACCCTGGCGGCACAGGGCTTAAACTATGGCTACACCTTC. Its translation is CSVTLAAQGLNYGYTF.

The chain combines TRBV4-3 with TRBJ1-1, with D possibly being TRBD1 (6 bases). CDR1 LGHNA and CDR2 YSLEER come from the germline V gene. The CDR3 is 17 residues long. Trimming removed 2 bases at V and 4 bases at J, with 20 bases between. CDR3 loop: CASSQSGAGEWGTEAFF. CDR3 nucleotide sequence: TGCGCCAGCAGCCAATCCGGCGCAGGGGAGTGGGGCACTGAAGCTTTCTTT.

The rearrangement links TRBV7-9 to TRBJ1-2, with a weak D call TRBD1 (5 bases). Germline CDR1 is SEHNR and CDR2 is FQNEAQ (reference sequence). Between the trimmed V and J ends, which lost 5 bases and 6 bases, there was a span of 13 bases. The CDR3 totals 13 residues. The DNA for the CDR3 is TGTGCCAGCAGCCACTCTCAGGGCAATGGCTACACCTTC. This gives the protein CASSHSQGNGYTF.

The rearrangement joins TRBV3-1 (or the pseudogene TRBV3-2) to TRBJ2-5, with D tentatively TRBD1 (5 bases). CDR1 and CDR2 from the germline V gene are LGHDT and YNNKEL (reference sequence). V shed 0 bases and J shed 1 base, with 15 bases lying between them. There are 17 residues in the CDR3. The CDR3 sequence is CASSQDRVGARQETQYF. CDR3 bases: TGTGCCAGCAGCCAAGATCGTGTAGGGGCCCGCCAAGAGACCCAGTACTTC.

This chain uses TRBV4-2 with TRBJ1-4; 7 bases are shared with TRBD1. Germline-derived CDR1 and CDR2 are LGHNA and YNFKEQ. This CDR3 is 16 amino acids long. Unmatched junction bases numbered 6, after V lost 1 base and J lost 4 bases. CDR3 sequence (DNA): TGTGCCAGCAGCCAAGCAACCGGGACAGATAATGAAAAACTGTTTTTT. Translated, it gives CASSQATGTDNEKLFF.

The chain is built from TRBV19 and TRBJ2-1; 10 bases are shared with TRBD2. The CDR3 is 15 amino acids. In germline, CDR1 is LNHDA, CDR2 SQIVND (reference sequence). Germline trimming cut 4 bases from V and 7 bases from J; bases unmatched to any gene: 7. The CDR3 nucleotides are TGTGCCAGTAGTACCCTAGCGGGGGTATGGAATGAGCAGTTCTTC. Amino acids: CASSTLAGVWNEQFF. Based on the CDR3 plus reference TRBV19 and TRBJ2-1, the full variable domain is DGGITQSPKYLFRKEGQNVTLSCEQNLNHDAMYWYRQDPGQGLRLIYYSQIVNDFQKGDIAEGYSVSREKKESFPLTVTSAQKNPTAFYLCASSTLAGVWNEQFFGPGTRLTVL.

This clone was counted a few times. Within the sample, other DNA sequences also encode this same CDR3. The chain combines TRBV7-3 with TRBJ2-6; D is undetermined. Germline CDR1 reads SGHTA; CDR2 reads FQGTGA. The CDR3 is 16 residues long. V lost 4 bases and J lost 0, with 10 bases in between. CDR3 nucleotides: TGTGCCAGCAGCTCCGACCGGAGCTCTGGGGCCAACGTCCTGACTTTC. It encodes CASSSDRSSGANVLTF.

This chain connects TRBV10-3 to TRBJ2-7; possible D gene TRBD1, 5 bases. The V end lost 4 bases, the J end lost 3 bases, and 10 bases lay between the germline ends. The CDR3 extends over 13 amino acids. From germline, CDR1 is ENHRY and CDR2 SYGVKD. CDR3 in amino acids: CAISVPDSYEQYF. CDR3 nucleotide sequence: TGTGCCATCAGTGTTCCTGACAGCTACGAGCAGTACTTC.

V gene TRBV4-1 combines with J gene TRBJ2-1; the match to TRBD2 covers 7 bases. V trimming: 1 base; J trimming: 4 bases; junction bases outside the gene matches: 7. Germline assignment: CDR1 MGHRA and CDR2 YSYEKL. The length of the CDR3 is 16 residues. Here the CDR3 reads CASSQVPRTSYNEQFF. In DNA, the CDR3 is TGCGCCAGCAGCCAAGTTCCCCGGACTAGTTACAATGAGCAGTTCTTC.

In its sample, this clone was seen a few times. The CDR3 loop reads CASAGQGGNTEAFF. The DNA of the CDR3 is TGTGCCAGCGCGGGACAGGGGGGGAACACTGAAGCTTTCTTT. The chain couples TRBV6-5 to TRBJ1-1; 11 nucleotides agree with TRBD1. The V gene end was trimmed by 8 bases and the J gene end by 1 base; junction bases not matched to a gene: 3. Germline V gene lookup returns CDR1 MNHEY and CDR2 SVGAGI. The CDR3 contains 14 residues.

The gene calls are TRBV5-3 and TRBJ2-1, with TRBD2 matching 8 bases. TRBV5-3 qualifies as an ORF whose function is uncertain. This CDR3 contains 18 residues. V lost 8 bases, J lost 4 bases, and 20 bases stayed unmatched. This CDR3 is CASQKSGGRSSGYNEQFF. The CDR3 coding sequence is TGTGCCAGTCAAAAAAGTGGCGGGAGGTCTTCGGGGTACAATGAGCAGTTCTTC.

To note about this clone: A read error may produce the germline difference seen at one junction end. The J gene is TRBJ2-5, the V gene TRBV7-7; 8 bases agree with TRBD1. There are 13 residues in the CDR3. The V gene's germline CDR1 is SSHAT and CDR2 FNYEAQ (reference sequence). CDR3 sequence (DNA): TGTGCTAGCAGCCCGGACAGGGTCGAGACCCAGTACTTC. Amino acids: CASSPDRVETQYF.

This rearrangement joins TRBV6-1 to TRBJ2-5, with D unresolved. The CDR3 extends over 12 amino acids. From germline, CDR1 is MNHNS and CDR2 SASEGT. Trimming shortened V by 1 base and J by 5 bases, and 5 bases separated the two germline ends. CDR3: CASSEVRETQYF. CDR3 DNA sequence: TGTGCCAGCAGTGAAGTCAGGGAGACCCAGTACTTC.

V usage is TRBV5-1 and J usage is TRBJ2-6, with D unclear. The CDR3 totals 17 residues. Trimming pared 0 bases from V and 0 bases from J, leaving 10 bases between. Germline CDR1 reads SGHRS; CDR2 reads YFSETQ. The CDR3 sequence is CASSLAGPNSGANVLTF. For the CDR3, the DNA is TGCGCCAGCAGCTTGGCCGGTCCAAACTCTGGGGCCAACGTCCTGACTTTC.

In its sample, this clone was seen a few times. The chain has TRBV28 and TRBJ2-7, with 8 nucleotides matching TRBD2. After removal of 7 bases from V and 0 bases from J, the junction contained 11 bases not matched to a gene. Germline-derived CDR1 and CDR2 are MDHEN and SYDVKM. The CDR3 runs to 16 residues. Written as DNA, the CDR3 is TGTGCCAGCACCGGGCGAGGCGGGGGGCACTCCTACGAGCAGTACTTC. It codes for CASTGRGGGHSYEQYF.

This chain uses TRBV24-1 with TRBJ2-5; D perhaps matches TRBD2 (7 bases). This CDR3 comprises 14 residues. Germline-derived CDR1 and CDR2 are KGHDR and SFDVKD. Trimming left V 4 bases short and J 5 bases short, with 13 bases between. CDR3 nucleotide sequence: TGTGCCACCAGTGAGGGGGGGGCTACCGAGACCCAGTACTTC. Translating gives CATSEGGATETQYF.

This chain joins TRBV5-1 and TRBJ1-6; 7 nucleotides match TRBD1. In germline, CDR1 is SGHRS, CDR2 YFSETQ. The CDR3 sequence is 15 residues long. Unmatched junction bases numbered 10, after V lost 1 base and J lost 12 bases. CDR3 DNA sequence: TGCGCCAGCAGCTTGACCGGGACAGAAGGGGGACCCCTCCACTTT. Its protein is CASSLTGTEGGPLHF.